Presented here are 27 T cell receptor beta chains from one specimen sequenced in a study of shared T cell receptors in the human thymus. Using immunoSEQ multiplex PCR, the repertoire was profiled, and TCRdb retains in-frame clones only, with some absent. This table has hundreds of thousands of clones, 78% appearing once. These records were also assigned to another study, of human thymus T cells.

The sample consisted of thymocytes. The origin of the receptors is a boy younger than two with a congenital heart defect.

CDR3 nucleotide sequence: TGTGCCAGCAGCTCCCGACTAGCGGGAGCTACAGATACGCAGTATTTT. This codes for CASSSRLAGATDTQYF. The chain joins TRBV11-2 to TRBJ2-3; 12 bases map to TRBD2. The CDR3 sequence is 16 residues long. Germline trimming cut 4 bases from V and 3 bases from J; bases unmatched to any gene: 5. Looked up from germline, CDR1 is SGHAT and CDR2 is FQNNGV.

This clone is a singleton in its sample. This chain joins TRBV29-1 and TRBJ2-1; 10 bases match TRBD2. In germline, CDR1 is SQVTM, CDR2 ANQGSEA. The length of the CDR3 is 13 residues. V was clipped by 5 bases and J by 5 bases; unmatched bases: 3. The CDR3 nucleotides read TGCAGCGTTAGCGGGAGGGCCCACAATGAGCAGTTCTTC. This codes for CSVSGRAHNEQFF.

The chain couples TRBV2 to TRBJ2-7, with TRBD2 matching over 10 bases. The germline V gene has CDR1 SNHLY and CDR2 FYNNEI. The CDR3 totals 14 residues. The V and J ends lost 7 bases and 4 bases, in that order; junction bases with no gene match: 7. Written as DNA, the CDR3 is TGTGCCAGCACCTCTCTAGCGGGAGAATACGAGCAGTACTTC. Protein sequence: CASTSLAGEYEQYF.

The chain recombines TRBV25-1 with TRBJ2-1, with TRBD1 matching 9 bases. The CDR3 spans 16 residues. From germline, CDR1 is MGHDK and CDR2 SYGVNS. With V trimmed by 4 bases and J by 5 bases, 9 bases remained unmatched. The DNA for the CDR3 is TGTGCCAGCAGTGCCAGGGGACAGGGATGGGACAATGAGCAGTTCTTC. It codes for CASSARGQGWDNEQFF.

The chain carries TRBV12-5 and TRBJ1-5, with a tentative D call TRBD1 (6 bases). Trimming removed 5 bases at V and 6 bases at J, with 14 bases between. There are 14 residues in the CDR3. In germline, CDR1 is LGHNT, CDR2 FRNRAP. CDR3 DNA: TGTGCTAGTGGTCCCGGCCACAGGGCTCAGCCCCAGCATTTT. It codes for CASGPGHRAQPQHF.

The chain uses TRBV9 and TRBJ2-3; 10 bases are a match to TRBD1. This CDR3 spans 16 amino acids. Germline V gene sequence: CDR1 SGDLS, CDR2 YYNGEE. The V segment lost 4 bases and the J segment 1 base; nucleotides outside the gene matches: 6. The CDR3: CASSLEGTGGTDTQYF. The CDR3 DNA sequence: TGTGCCAGCAGCTTAGAGGGGACAGGGGGCACAGATACGCAGTATTTT.

Here the CDR3 reads CASSLPATRPSGDEQYF. CDR3 nucleotide sequence: TGTGCCAGCAGCCTACCCGCAACCCGACCATCGGGGGACGAGCAGTACTTC. V is TRBV7-8 and J is TRBJ2-7; perhaps TRBD2 as D (6 bases). CDR1 and CDR2 (germline): SGHVS, FQNEAQ. V lost 5 bases to trimming and J lost 5 bases, with 25 bases between them. The CDR3 totals 17 residues.

This chain uses TRBV7-2 with TRBJ2-5, with 13 bases fitting TRBD2. Germline V gene data show CDR1 as SGHTA and CDR2 as FQGNSA. The CDR3 totals 18 residues. J lost 1 base, V lost 5 bases, and 10 bases had no gene match. CDR3 protein: CASSLRVGTSGVQETQYF. The CDR3 DNA is TGTGCCAGCAGCCTCCGAGTAGGGACTAGCGGGGTCCAAGAGACCCAGTACTTC.

The chain joins TRBV28 to TRBJ2-1; 13 bases agree with TRBD2. The trim removed 8 bases at V and 0 bases at J, leaving 10 bases unmatched. Per germline, CDR1 MDHEN and CDR2 SYDVKM. The CDR3 runs to 18 residues. The CDR3 protein is CASWTGLAGETSYNEQFF. In DNA form, the CDR3 reads TGTGCCAGCTGGACCGGACTAGCGGGAGAGACCTCCTACAATGAGCAGTTCTTC.

In DNA, the CDR3 is TGTGCCACCAGCAGCAGGGGGCAAGGAGATGAAAAACTGTTTTTT. Amino acid sequence: CATSSRGQGDEKLFF. The chain couples TRBV15 to TRBJ1-4; 8 nucleotides agree with TRBD1. The germline V gene encodes CDR1 LNHNV and CDR2 YYDKDF (reference sequence). Trimming at V came to 3 bases and at J to 6 bases, leaving 6 bases not matched to a gene. The CDR3 has 15 amino acids.

The chain recombines TRBV5-6 with TRBJ1-5; 9 bases fit TRBD1. Germline assignment: CDR1 SGHDT and CDR2 YYEEEE. This CDR3 comprises 17 residues. J was trimmed by 2 bases and V by 3 bases; bases with no gene match: 9. The CDR3: CASSSWTGERGNQPQHF. The DNA of the CDR3 is TGTGCCAGCAGCTCATGGACAGGGGAGAGGGGCAATCAGCCCCAGCATTTT.

The chain joins TRBV9 to TRBJ2-1, with 8 bases aligning to TRBD2. Trimming cost V 0 bases and J 10 bases; bases outside gene matches: 15. This CDR3 spans 17 amino acids. Germline V gene data show CDR1 as SGDLS and CDR2 as YYNGEE. This chain's CDR3 is CASSVGSGRGPLGEQFF. For the CDR3, the DNA is TGTGCCAGCAGCGTAGGGAGCGGGAGAGGTCCTCTGGGGGAGCAGTTCTTC.

The CDR3 DNA is TGTGCCAGCAGCCAATCCAGGACAGGGGCTTTCTTT. This encodes CASSQSRTGAFF. This chain links TRBV14 with TRBJ1-1; 8 nucleotides line up with TRBD1. The ends lost 2 bases at V and 11 bases at J; junction bases unmatched: 4. The CDR3 extends over 12 amino acids. The germline CDR1 and CDR2 sequences are SGHDN and FVKESK.

The chain couples TRBV19 to TRBJ2-7; 8 bases agree with TRBD2. CDR1 and CDR2 (germline): LNHDA, SQIVND (reference sequence). The J segment lost 2 bases and the V segment lost 5 bases, leaving 8 bases of the junction unmatched. The CDR3 runs to 15 residues. The CDR3 region has the DNA TGTGCCAGTAGTCCTAGACTAGCGAGCACCTACGAGCAGTACTTC. This translates into CASSPRLASTYEQYF.

J is TRBJ2-3 and V is TRBV5-4; 9 nucleotides agree with TRBD2. Trimming cost V 4 bases and J 1 base; bases outside gene matches: 7. CDR3 size: 16 residues. CDR1 is SGHNT and CDR2 is YYREEE in the germline V gene (reference sequence). The CDR3 reads CASSGLASGGTDTQYF. Here the CDR3 DNA reads TGTGCCAGCAGCGGACTAGCGTCCGGAGGCACAGATACGCAGTATTTT.

This chain connects TRBV4-3 to TRBJ2-7; 7 nucleotides agree with TRBD2. This CDR3 spans 17 amino acids. Trimming removed 2 bases from V and 1 base from J; junction bases left unmatched: 11. Germline values: CDR1 LGHNA, CDR2 YSLEER. The chain's CDR3 is CASSQHHAGVASYEQYF. As DNA, the CDR3 is TGCGCCAGCAGCCAACACCACGCGGGGGTAGCGTCCTACGAGCAGTACTTC.

This rearrangement joins TRBV14 to TRBJ2-1; 8 nucleotides match TRBD2. Germline CDR1 is SGHDN and CDR2 is FVKESK. The CDR3 has 14 residues. The junction had 4 bases not matched to a gene; V was cut back by 3 bases and J by 6 bases. The CDR3 DNA reads TGTGCCAGCAGCCATCGTCTAGCGGGCAATGAGCAGTTCTTC. Residues: CASSHRLAGNEQFF.

This chain joins TRBV25-1 and TRBJ2-5; 8 bases are shared with TRBD1. The CDR3 spans 15 residues. V lost 8 bases and J lost 4; bases outside the gene matches: 12. Germline loops: CDR1 MGHDK, CDR2 SYGVNS. CDR3 loop: CASGRQGFGVETQYF. CDR3 DNA: TGTGCCAGCGGAAGACAGGGGTTTGGTGTAGAGACCCAGTACTTC.

The rearrangement uses TRBV7-2 and TRBJ2-6; 9 nucleotides line up with TRBD1. This CDR3 spans 19 amino acids. V shed 4 bases and J 2 bases; nucleotides not matched to a gene: 12. In germline, CDR1 is SGHTA, CDR2 FQGNSA. The CDR3 reads CASSSRDREYRAGANVLTF. The DNA for the CDR3 is TGTGCCAGCAGCTCCCGGGACAGGGAATATAGAGCTGGGGCCAACGTCCTGACTTTC.

The CDR3 region has the DNA TGTGCCAGCAGTGAAGGACTAGCGGGTAACGAGCAGTACTTC. It translates to CASSEGLAGNEQYF. The chain employs TRBV6-1 and TRBJ2-7; 10 nucleotides match TRBD2. The CDR3 is 14 amino acids. J lost 5 bases, V lost 1 base, and 2 bases had no gene match. Germline CDR1 MNHNS, CDR2 SASEGT.

CDR3 amino acids: CASRTSPRYEQYF. CDR3 nucleotide sequence: TGTGCCAGTCGGACTAGCCCACGGTACGAGCAGTACTTC. The rearrangement joins TRBV30 to TRBJ2-7; 8 bases map to TRBD2. After removal of 8 bases from V and 4 bases from J, the junction contained 10 bases not matched to a gene. Germline V lookup: CDR1 GTSNPN, CDR2 SVGIG (reference sequence). The CDR3 length is 13 residues.

The chain has TRBV5-1 and TRBJ2-3; 10 bases line up with TRBD2. V trimming: 0 bases; J trimming: 5 bases; junction bases outside the gene matches: 6. Germline V gene data show CDR1 as SGHRS and CDR2 as YFSETQ. The CDR3 runs to 16 residues. The CDR3 DNA sequence: TGCGCCAGCAGCTTGGGGGCTAGCGGGAGCGGAGATACGCAGTATTTT. Its protein is CASSLGASGSGDTQYF.

There are a few counts of this clone. The genes are TRBV4-3 and TRBJ2-6, with a weak D call TRBD1 (6 bases). The CDR3 has 19 residues. V was cut by 1 base and J by 0 bases, with 16 bases left in between. CDR1 and CDR2 from the germline V gene are LGHNA and YSLEER. The CDR3 nucleotides read TGCGCCAGCAGCCAAGTAGGTCCAGGGGTGCCCTCTGGGGCCAACGTCCTGACTTTC. Residues: CASSQVGPGVPSGANVLTF.

As concerns this clone: Mismatch with germline at one junction end may stem from a read error. The genes are TRBV25-1 and TRBJ1-3; D is perhaps TRBD1 (6 bases). Germline assignment: CDR1 MGHDK and CDR2 SYGVNS. The CDR3 is 16 residues long. This chain's CDR3 is CANSAPDRSSGNTIYF. CDR3 coding DNA: TGTGCCAACAGTGCCCCGGACAGAAGCTCTGGAAACACCATATATTTT.

The chain combines TRBV18 with TRBJ2-7; D perhaps matches TRBD1 (5 bases). The CDR3 totals 15 residues. Germline lookup yields CDR1 KGHSH and CDR2 LQKENI. The V end was cut by 6 bases, the J end by 3 bases, with 18 bases between. The CDR3 nucleotides are TGTGCCAGCTCGCCAGATTGGGCAGGGAACTACGAGCAGTACTTC. Its translation: CASSPDWAGNYEQYF.

The chain links TRBV2 to TRBJ1-1; no clear D gene. The V end was cut by 7 bases, the J end by 1 base, with 10 bases between. This CDR3 contains 13 residues. CDR1 and CDR2 from the germline V gene are SNHLY and FYNNEI. CDR3 coding DNA: TGTGCCAGCACCGGGGTCTGGAACACTGAAGCTTTCTTT. Protein product: CASTGVWNTEAFF.

The chain uses TRBV5-8 and TRBJ1-1; D perhaps matches TRBD1 (6 bases). Germline V gives CDR1 SGHTS, CDR2 YDEGEE. The CDR3 runs to 12 residues. The V end lost 3 bases, the J end lost 8 bases, and 11 bases lay between the germline ends. The CDR3 nucleotides are TGTGCCAGCAGCTCCAGGGGCGTAGAAGCTTTCTTT. The encoded protein is CASSSRGVEAFF.